This paragraph covers one TCR beta chain sequence. As yet, its antigen is unknown. The data were taken from a study of T-cell memory formation after mild COVID-19. Study observations and caveats: That cross-reactive memory joined was suggested by some responding clones appearing in pre-infection memory.

CDR3 length: 14 residues. V gave up 4 bases and J gave up 5 bases; unmatched junction bases: 4. Germline V lookup: CDR1 SGHRS, CDR2 YFSETQ. Amplification by 5'RACE using constant-segment primers produced TCR alpha and TCR beta cDNA libraries that carried sample barcodes and UMIs. TCRdb re-called the 5' RACE reads with MiXCR, one entry per CDR3 protein. The sample yields around 140,000 distinct CDR3 sequences, around 21% seen once. This chain links TRBV5-1 with TRBJ2-2; 8 nucleotides align to TRBD1. The sequenced sample was PBMCs or a T cell subset sorted from them (not recorded which). The clonotype was recovered from an adult woman who had mild COVID-19 (a few samples of this study predate the infection). Cell type and time point are not known. The CDR3 spells CASSITGGTGELFF. CDR3 coding DNA: TGCGCCAGCAGCATCACAGGGGGAACCGGGGAGCTGTTTTTT. The full variable domain, completed using reference TRBV5-1 and TRBJ2-2, is KAGVTQTPRYLIKTRGQQVTLSCSPISGHRSVSWYQQTPGQGLQFLFEYFSETQRNKGNFPGRFSGRQFSNSRSEMNVSTLELGDSALYLCASSITGGTGELFFGEGSRLTVL.